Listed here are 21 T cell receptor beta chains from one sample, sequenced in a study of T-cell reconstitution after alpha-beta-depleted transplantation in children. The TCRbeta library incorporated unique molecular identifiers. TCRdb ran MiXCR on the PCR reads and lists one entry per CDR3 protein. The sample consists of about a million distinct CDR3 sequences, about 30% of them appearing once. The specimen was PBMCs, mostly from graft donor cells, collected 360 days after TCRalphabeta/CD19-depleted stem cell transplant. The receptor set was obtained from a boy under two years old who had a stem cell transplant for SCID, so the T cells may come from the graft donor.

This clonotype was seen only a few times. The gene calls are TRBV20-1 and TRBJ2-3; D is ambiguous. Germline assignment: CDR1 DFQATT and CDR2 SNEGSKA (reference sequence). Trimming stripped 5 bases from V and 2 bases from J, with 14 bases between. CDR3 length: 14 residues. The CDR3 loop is CSARYRVLTDTQYF. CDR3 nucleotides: TGCAGTGCTCGATACAGAGTGCTCACAGATACGCAGTATTTT.

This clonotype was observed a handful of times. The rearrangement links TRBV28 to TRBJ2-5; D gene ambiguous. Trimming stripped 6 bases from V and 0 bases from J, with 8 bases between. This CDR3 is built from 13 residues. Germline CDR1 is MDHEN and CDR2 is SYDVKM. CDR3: CASSRPNQETQYF. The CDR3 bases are TGTGCCAGCAGCCGCCCCAACCAAGAGACCCAGTACTTC.

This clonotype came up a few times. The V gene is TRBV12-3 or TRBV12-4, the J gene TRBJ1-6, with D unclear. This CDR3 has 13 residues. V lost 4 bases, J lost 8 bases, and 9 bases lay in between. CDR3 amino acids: CASSSTDYSPLHF. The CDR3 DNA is TGTGCCAGCAGTTCAACAGACTATTCACCCCTCCACTTT.

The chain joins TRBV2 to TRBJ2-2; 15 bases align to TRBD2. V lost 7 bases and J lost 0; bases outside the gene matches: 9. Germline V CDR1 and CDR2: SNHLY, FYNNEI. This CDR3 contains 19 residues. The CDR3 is CASINAGLAGGSNTGELFF. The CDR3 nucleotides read TGTGCCAGCATCAACGCGGGACTAGCGGGGGGTTCGAACACCGGGGAGCTGTTTTTT.

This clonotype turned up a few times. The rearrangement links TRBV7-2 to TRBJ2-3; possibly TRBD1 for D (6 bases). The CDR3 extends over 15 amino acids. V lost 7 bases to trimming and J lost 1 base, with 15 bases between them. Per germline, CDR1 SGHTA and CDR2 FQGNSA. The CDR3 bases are TGTGCCAGCACCGTTGGGGGCTCGGGCACAGATACGCAGTATTTT. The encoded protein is CASTVGGSGTDTQYF.

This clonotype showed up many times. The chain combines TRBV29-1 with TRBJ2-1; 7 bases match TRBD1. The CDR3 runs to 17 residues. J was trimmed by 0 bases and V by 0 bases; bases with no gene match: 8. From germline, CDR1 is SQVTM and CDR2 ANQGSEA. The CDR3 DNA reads TGCAGCGTTGAAGATCCCCGGGACAGCTTCTCCTACAATGAGCAGTTCTTC. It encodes CSVEDPRDSFSYNEQFF.

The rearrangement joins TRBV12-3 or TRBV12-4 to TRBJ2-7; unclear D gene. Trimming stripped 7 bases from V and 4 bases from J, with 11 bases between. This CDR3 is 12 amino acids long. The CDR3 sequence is CASTPSRYEQYF. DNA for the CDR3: TGTGCCAGCACCCCGAGCAGGTACGAGCAGTACTTC.

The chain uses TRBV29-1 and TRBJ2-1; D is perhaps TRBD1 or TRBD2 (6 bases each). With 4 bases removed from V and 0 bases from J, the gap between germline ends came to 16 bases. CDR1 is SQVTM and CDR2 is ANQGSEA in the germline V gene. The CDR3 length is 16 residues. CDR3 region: CSVVNRAGSSYNEQFF. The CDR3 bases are TGCAGCGTTGTTAACAGGGCGGGGAGCTCCTACAATGAGCAGTTCTTC.

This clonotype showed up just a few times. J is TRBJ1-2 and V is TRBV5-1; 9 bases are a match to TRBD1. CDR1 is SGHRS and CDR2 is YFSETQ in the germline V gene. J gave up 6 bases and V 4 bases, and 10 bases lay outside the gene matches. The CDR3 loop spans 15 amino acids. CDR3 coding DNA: TGCGCCAGCAGCGGGGGACAGGGCCGCTTTGATGGCTACACCTTC. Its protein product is CASSGGQGRFDGYTF. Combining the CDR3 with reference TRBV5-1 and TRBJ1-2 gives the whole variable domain KAGVTQTPRYLIKTRGQQVTLSCSPISGHRSVSWYQQTPGQGLQFLFEYFSETQRNKGNFPGRFSGRQFSNSRSEMNVSTLELGDSALYLCASSGGQGRFDGYTFGSGTRLTVV.

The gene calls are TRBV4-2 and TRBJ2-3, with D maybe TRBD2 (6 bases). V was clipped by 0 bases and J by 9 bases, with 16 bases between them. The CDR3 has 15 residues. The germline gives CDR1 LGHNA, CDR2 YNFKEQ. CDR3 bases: TGTGCCAGCAGCCAAGATCTGCGCGGAGGGGAAACGCAGTATTTT. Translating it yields CASSQDLRGGETQYF.

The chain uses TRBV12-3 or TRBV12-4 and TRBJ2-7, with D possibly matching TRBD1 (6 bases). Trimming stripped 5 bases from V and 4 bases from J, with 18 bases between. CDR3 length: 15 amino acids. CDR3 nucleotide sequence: TGTGCCAGCAGTCCCCGAGACAGGTTAGAGTACGAGCAGTACTTC. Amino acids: CASSPRDRLEYEQYF.

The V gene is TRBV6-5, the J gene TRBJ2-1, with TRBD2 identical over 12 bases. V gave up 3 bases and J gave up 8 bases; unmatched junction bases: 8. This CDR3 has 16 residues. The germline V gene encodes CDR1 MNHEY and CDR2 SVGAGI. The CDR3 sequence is CASSYASGGARHEQFF. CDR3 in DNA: TGTGCCAGCAGTTATGCTAGCGGGGGGGCCCGACATGAGCAGTTCTTC.

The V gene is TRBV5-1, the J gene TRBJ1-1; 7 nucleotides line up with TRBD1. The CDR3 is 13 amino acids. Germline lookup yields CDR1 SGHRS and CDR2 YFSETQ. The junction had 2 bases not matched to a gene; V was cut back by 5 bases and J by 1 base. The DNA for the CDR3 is TGCGCCAGCAGGGACAGGAGGAACACTGAAGCTTTCTTT. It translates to CASRDRRNTEAFF.

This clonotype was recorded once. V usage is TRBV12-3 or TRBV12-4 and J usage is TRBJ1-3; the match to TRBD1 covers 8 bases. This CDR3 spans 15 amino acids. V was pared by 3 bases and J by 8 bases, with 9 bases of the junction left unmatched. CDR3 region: CASSFRGLGDDTIYF. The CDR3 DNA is TGTGCCAGCAGTTTCAGGGGGCTTGGTGATGACACCATATATTTT.

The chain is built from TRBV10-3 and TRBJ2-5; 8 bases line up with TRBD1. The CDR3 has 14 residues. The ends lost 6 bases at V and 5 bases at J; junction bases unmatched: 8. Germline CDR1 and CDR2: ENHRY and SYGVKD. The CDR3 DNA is TGTGCCATCAGCCCGGGACAGGTTCGGGAGACCCAGTACTTC. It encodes CAISPGQVRETQYF.

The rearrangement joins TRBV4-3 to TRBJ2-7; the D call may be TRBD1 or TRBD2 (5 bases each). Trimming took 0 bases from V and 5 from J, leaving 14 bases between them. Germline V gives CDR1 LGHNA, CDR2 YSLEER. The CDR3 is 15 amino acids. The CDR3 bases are TGCGCCAGCAGCCAAGATTTGGGGGATTTCAACGAGCAGTACTTC. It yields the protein CASSQDLGDFNEQYF.

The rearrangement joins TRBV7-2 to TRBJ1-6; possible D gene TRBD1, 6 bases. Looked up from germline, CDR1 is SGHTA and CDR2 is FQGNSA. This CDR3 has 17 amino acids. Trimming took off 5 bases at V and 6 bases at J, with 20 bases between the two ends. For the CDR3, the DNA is TGTGCCAGCAGCCCCGAGACCGCCCGCAGGGGTAATTCACCCCTCCACTTT. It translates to CASSPETARRGNSPLHF. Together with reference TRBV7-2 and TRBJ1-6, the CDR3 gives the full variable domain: GAGVSQSPSNKVTEKGKDVELRCDPISGHTALYWYRQSLGQGLEFLIYFQGNSAPDKSGLPSDRFSAERTGGSVSTLTIQRTQQEDSAVYLCASSPETARRGNSPLHFGNGTRLTVT.

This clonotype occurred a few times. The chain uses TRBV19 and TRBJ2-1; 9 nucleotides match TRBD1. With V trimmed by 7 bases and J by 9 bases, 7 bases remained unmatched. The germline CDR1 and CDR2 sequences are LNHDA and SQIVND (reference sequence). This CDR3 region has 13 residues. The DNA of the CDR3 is TGTGCCAGTAAGACACAGGGGGCAGGTGAGCAGTTCTTC. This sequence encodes CASKTQGAGEQFF.

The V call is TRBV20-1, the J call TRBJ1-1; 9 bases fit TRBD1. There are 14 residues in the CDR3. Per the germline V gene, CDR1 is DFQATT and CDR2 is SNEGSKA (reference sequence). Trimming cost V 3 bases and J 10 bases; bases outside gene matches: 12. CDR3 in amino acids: CSASSLTGGARAFF. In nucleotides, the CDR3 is TGCAGTGCTAGCTCCCTAACAGGGGGCGCGAGAGCTTTCTTT.

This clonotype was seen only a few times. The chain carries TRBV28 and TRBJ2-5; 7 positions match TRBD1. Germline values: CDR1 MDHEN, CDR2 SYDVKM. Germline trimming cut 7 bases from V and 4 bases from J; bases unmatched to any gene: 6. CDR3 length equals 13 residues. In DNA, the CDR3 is TGTGCCAGCAACAGTCGACAGGGAGAGACCCAGTACTTC. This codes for CASNSRQGETQYF.

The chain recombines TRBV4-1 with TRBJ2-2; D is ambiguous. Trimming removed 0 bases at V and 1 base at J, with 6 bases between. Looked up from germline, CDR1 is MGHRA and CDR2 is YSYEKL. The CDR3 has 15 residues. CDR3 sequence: CASSQDSVNTGELFF. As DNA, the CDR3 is TGCGCCAGCAGCCAAGATTCCGTGAACACCGGGGAGCTGTTTTTT.